The 8 T cell receptor beta chains presented below share a single source sample, sequenced in a study of control samples from healthy donors and cancer patients. Data came from immunoSEQ multiplex PCR; TCRdb stores just in-frame clones and leaves some out. The data show 150,000 or so clones, with roughly 93% seen just once and less than 6% held by the top ten. Source material: blood. Receptor source: a man between 18 and 35 years old in good health.

The chain recombines TRBV15 with TRBJ1-1; tentative D call: TRBD1 (6 bases). Germline assignment: CDR1 LNHNV and CDR2 YYDKDF (reference sequence). V lost 3 bases, J lost 8 bases, and 22 bases lay in between. This CDR3 spans 16 amino acids. Written as DNA, the CDR3 is TGTGCCACCAGCAGGGGGGTACAGGGCCCAAAATGGGAAGCTTTCTTT. It translates to CATSRGVQGPKWEAFF. Together with reference TRBV15 and TRBJ1-1, the CDR3 gives the full variable domain: DAMVIQNPRYQVTQFGKPVTLSCSQTLNHNVMYWYQQKSSQAPKLLFHYYDKDFNNEADTPDNFQSRRPNTSFCFLDIRSPGLGDTAMYLCATSRGVQGPKWEAFFGQGTRLTVV.

The chain recombines TRBV4-1 with TRBJ1-2; D call uncertain. V was clipped by 1 base and J by 8 bases, with 11 bases between them. Germline V CDR1 and CDR2: MGHRA, YSYEKL. This CDR3 spans 13 amino acids. For the CDR3, the DNA is TGCGCCAGCAGCCAAGGGAGGGTGGGAGGCTACACCTTC. Translating gives CASSQGRVGGYTF.

The rearrangement uses TRBV24-1 and TRBJ2-3; 9 nucleotides align to TRBD1. Germline CDR1 and CDR2: KGHDR and SFDVKD. The ends lost 0 bases at V and 3 bases at J; junction bases unmatched: 6. There are 17 residues in the CDR3. As DNA, the CDR3 is TGTGCCACCAGTGATTTGAATCCCGGGACAGGGACAGATACGCAGTATTTT. Translating it yields CATSDLNPGTGTDTQYF.

The chain is built from TRBV19 and TRBJ2-7, with D uncertain. Deletions cut 3 bases from V and 0 bases from J, with 9 bases between. This CDR3 has 14 residues. The V gene's germline CDR1 is LNHDA and CDR2 SQIVND (reference sequence). DNA of the CDR3: TGTGCCAGTAGTATGCTGGGCCGCTCCTACGAGCAGTACTTC. Amino acids: CASSMLGRSYEQYF.

This chain joins TRBV5-6 and TRBJ2-3; D call uncertain. Germline lookup yields CDR1 SGHDT and CDR2 YYEEEE. The V end was cut by 0 bases, the J end by 4 bases, with 3 bases between. The CDR3 is 12 amino acids. The chain's CDR3 is CASSLVSDTQYF. The CDR3 DNA follows: TGTGCCAGCAGCTTGGTATCAGATACGCAGTATTTT.

The chain has TRBV11-2 and TRBJ2-3; TRBD2 aligns across 13 bases. The CDR3 loop spans 18 amino acids. The V gene end was trimmed by 5 bases and the J gene end by 3 bases; junction bases not matched to a gene: 11. CDR1 and CDR2 from the germline V gene are SGHAT and FQNNGV. The CDR3 DNA reads as TGTGCCAGCAGCCCCGGACTAGCGGGAGTAGTCTGGACAGATACGCAGTATTTT. Its protein is CASSPGLAGVVWTDTQYF.

The chain has TRBV19 and TRBJ2-5, with 14 bases aligning to TRBD2. The germline CDR1 and CDR2 sequences are LNHDA and SQIVND (reference sequence). V lost 3 bases to trimming and J lost 4 bases; unmatched junction nucleotides: 13. This CDR3 spans 19 amino acids. The CDR3 DNA reads TGTGCCAGTAGTATTGGGACTAGCGGGAGTGTCCAGGGGCGAGAGACCCAGTACTTC. Amino acid sequence: CASSIGTSGSVQGRETQYF.

This clone was counted once. The rearrangement uses TRBV4-3 and TRBJ1-5, with D possibly matching TRBD1 (5 bases). The CDR3 spans 16 residues. Germline CDR1 is LGHNA and CDR2 is YSLEER. Trimming cost V 0 bases and J 7 bases, with 16 bases left between them. The DNA for the CDR3 is TGCGCCAGCAGCCAAGATGGTGCCGGACACGGGCAGCCCCAGCATTTT. Translated, it gives CASSQDGAGHGQPQHF.